One and the same sample provided the 23 T cell receptor beta chains below, sequenced in a study of cytomegalovirus exposure and HLA in healthy donors. In the PCR, 60 Vbeta and 13 Jbeta primers were used. Repertoires were generated with immunoSEQ multiplex PCR, while TCRdb's copy carries only in-frame clones and drops some. This table has some 150,000 clones, 70% to 90% appearing once. The sequenced sample was PBMCs. The receptor source for this set is a woman in her thirties in good health and CMV-seropositive.

The chain recombines TRBV19 with TRBJ1-3, with unresolved D. This CDR3 is 12 amino acids long. V shed 6 bases and J shed 0 bases, with 3 bases lying between them. The germline CDR1 and CDR2 sequences are LNHDA and SQIVND (reference sequence). The CDR3 is CASSFSGNTIYF. The DNA for the CDR3 is TGTGCCAGTAGCTTCTCTGGAAACACCATATATTTT.

The V and J genes are TRBV4-2 and TRBJ1-6, with D possibly TRBD1 on 6 matching bases. Germline values: CDR1 LGHNA, CDR2 YNFKEQ. The V gene lost 4 bases and the J gene lost 3 bases, with 13 bases spanning the gap. This CDR3 is 16 amino acids long. For the CDR3, the DNA is TGTGCCAGCAGCCCCCTCGGACAGCGCTATAATTCACCCCTCCACTTT. Translating gives CASSPLGQRYNSPLHF.

This chain connects TRBV10-3 to TRBJ1-6; the D gene is possibly TRBD1 (5 bases). V shed 0 bases and J shed 10 bases, with 22 bases lying between them. The CDR3 runs to 18 residues. Germline V lookup: CDR1 ENHRY, CDR2 SYGVKD. The CDR3 loop reads CAISESRYSEGAHSPLHF. CDR3 bases: TGTGCCATCAGTGAGTCTCGCTATTCTGAAGGGGCGCACTCACCCCTCCACTTT.

V usage is TRBV10-3 and J usage is TRBJ1-2; D remains unclear. The V gene's germline CDR1 is ENHRY and CDR2 SYGVKD. The CDR3 spans 13 residues. The CDR3 region has the DNA TGTGCTACGTCGGCGGGAGTTAACTATGGCTACACCTTC. This gives the protein CATSAGVNYGYTF.

CDR3 in DNA: TGTGCCAGCCAACAAGGAGGGGGCTATGGAAACACCATATATTTT. Translation gives CASQQGGGYGNTIYF. The chain links TRBV27 to TRBJ1-3; 7 bases match TRBD1. V lost 8 bases, J lost 3 bases, and 10 bases stayed unmatched. CDR1 and CDR2 from the germline V gene are MNHEY and SMNVEV (reference sequence). The CDR3 extends over 15 amino acids.

The table lists this clone with a few counts. This chain uses TRBV28 with TRBJ2-3; no firm D call. Trimming left V 2 bases short and J 6 bases short, with 9 bases between. The CDR3 has 13 amino acids. CDR1 MDHEN and CDR2 SYDVKM come from the germline V gene. The CDR3 spells CASSLPLWDTQYF. CDR3 sequence (DNA): TGTGCCAGCAGTTTACCCCTATGGGATACGCAGTATTTT.

The chain employs TRBV9 and TRBJ2-1, with 9 bases that match TRBD2. CDR1 is SGDLS, CDR2 YYNGEE, per germline. V lost 4 bases and J lost 8; bases outside the gene matches: 16. The CDR3 runs to 17 residues. The CDR3 sequence is CASSRTLAGMGGDEQFF. Written as DNA, the CDR3 is TGTGCCAGCAGCCGCACCCTAGCGGGGATGGGAGGGGATGAGCAGTTCTTC.

The V and J genes are TRBV7-8 and TRBJ1-4; 9 positions agree with TRBD1. Trimming cost V 5 bases and J 5 bases; bases outside gene matches: 9. Germline V gene lookup returns CDR1 SGHVS and CDR2 FQNEAQ. The CDR3 is 16 amino acids. CDR3 loop: CASSPLGGTGNEKLFF. DNA for the CDR3: TGTGCCAGCAGCCCACTCGGAGGGACAGGGAATGAAAAACTGTTTTTT.

The chain has TRBV9 and TRBJ1-5; TRBD1 matches 7 bases. Germline loops: CDR1 SGDLS, CDR2 YYNGEE. The CDR3 has 13 amino acids. V gave up 3 bases and J gave up 6 bases; unmatched junction bases: 3. The CDR3 is CASSGQGVQPQHF. The CDR3 DNA follows: TGTGCCAGCAGCGGTCAGGGGGTTCAGCCCCAGCATTTT.

In DNA, the CDR3 is TGTGCCAGCAGTTCCGAGCGGGGGGGCCGGTATTTT. Translated, it gives CASSSERGGRYF. V and J are TRBV2 and TRBJ2-3, with 10 bases fitting TRBD2. CDR3 length: 12 residues. Germline loops: CDR1 SNHLY, CDR2 FYNNEI. After removal of 5 bases from V and 14 bases from J, the junction contained 7 bases not matched to a gene.

The chain links TRBV9 to TRBJ2-2, with 10 bases lining up with TRBD2. V trimming: 4 bases; J trimming: 7 bases; junction bases outside the gene matches: 10. CDR3 length equals 16 residues. Germline V gene data show CDR1 as SGDLS and CDR2 as YYNGEE. The CDR3 spells CASSTRAGGLHGELFF. CDR3 bases: TGTGCCAGCAGCACCCGAGCGGGGGGGCTTCACGGGGAGCTGTTTTTT.

The J gene is TRBJ1-2, the V gene TRBV10-3, with 8 nucleotides matching TRBD1. V lost 10 bases to trimming and J lost 4 bases; unmatched junction nucleotides: 11. Germline CDR1 and CDR2: ENHRY and SYGVKD. The CDR3 sequence is 14 residues long. The CDR3, as DNA: TGTGCCAACCGGAGAACAGGGGGACCCTATGGCTACACCTTC. It yields the protein CANRRTGGPYGYTF.

This clone was observed once. The genes are TRBV29-1 and TRBJ1-1; D possibly corresponds to TRBD1 (5 bases). Deletions cut 6 bases from V and 0 bases from J, with 8 bases between. The CDR3 contains 12 residues. Germline CDR1 reads SQVTM; CDR2 reads ANQGSEA. CDR3 loop: CSVDSMNTEAFF. The CDR3 coding sequence is TGCAGCGTCGACAGTATGAACACTGAAGCTTTCTTT.

The chain links TRBV7-9 to TRBJ2-7; 9 bases line up with TRBD2. The J segment lost 1 base and the V segment lost 6 bases, leaving 7 bases of the junction unmatched. This CDR3 comprises 15 residues. Germline CDR1 and CDR2: SEHNR and FQNEAQ (reference sequence). The CDR3 here is CASSSSGAQSYEQYF. The CDR3 bases are TGTGCCAGCAGTTCTAGCGGGGCTCAGTCCTACGAGCAGTACTTC.

This chain links TRBV9 with TRBJ2-1; D possibly corresponds to TRBD2 (7 bases). Germline loops: CDR1 SGDLS, CDR2 YYNGEE. The CDR3 has 15 amino acids. The V end was cut by 0 bases, the J end by 14 bases, with 21 bases between. The CDR3 coding sequence is TGTGCCAGCAGCGTAGGGAGGGAGGGGAGGGGGGCGAAGTTCTTC. As protein: CASSVGREGRGAKFF.

This rearrangement joins TRBV7-2 to TRBJ2-5; TRBD2 might be the D (6 bases). Trimming removed 1 base from V and 5 bases from J, with 14 bases in between. CDR3 length equals 15 residues. Germline V lookup: CDR1 SGHTA, CDR2 FQGNSA. CDR3 DNA: TGTGCCAGCAGCTTAGATTCGGGGGACTGGGAGACCCAGTACTTC. It specifies CASSLDSGDWETQYF. Together with reference TRBV7-2 and TRBJ2-5, the CDR3 gives the full variable domain: GAGVSQSPSNKVTEKGKDVELRCDPISGHTALYWYRQSLGQGLEFLIYFQGNSAPDKSGLPSDRFSAERTGGSVSTLTIQRTQQEDSAVYLCASSLDSGDWETQYFGPGTRLLVL.

In nucleotides, the CDR3 is TGCGCCAGCAGCTTGGGACAGGGCCACTATGGCTACACCTTC. Protein sequence: CASSLGQGHYGYTF. The chain is built from TRBV5-1 and TRBJ1-2; 7 bases are shared with TRBD1. Looked up from germline, CDR1 is SGHRS and CDR2 is YFSETQ. Trimming took 0 bases from V and 3 from J; bases not matched to a gene: 2. The CDR3 is 14 residues long.

The count of this clone is one. For the CDR3, the DNA is TGTGCCAGCAGCGCCCAGGGGTTTGGAAACACCATATATTTT. It codes for CASSAQGFGNTIYF. The V call is TRBV9, the J call TRBJ1-3; maybe TRBD1 (6 bases). V was pared by 3 bases and J by 3 bases, with 10 bases between. Germline assignment: CDR1 SGDLS and CDR2 YYNGEE. The CDR3 spans 14 residues. The full variable domain, rest sourced from reference TRBV9 and TRBJ1-3, is DSGVTQTPKHLITATGQRVTLRCSPRSGDLSVYWYQQSLDQGLQFLIQYYNGEERAKGNILERFSAQQFPDLHSELNLSSLELGDSALYFCASSAQGFGNTIYFGEGSWLTVV.

The rearrangement links TRBV28 to TRBJ1-4; D might be TRBD1 (6 bases). Germline V gene data show CDR1 as MDHEN and CDR2 as SYDVKM. V lost 0 bases and J 0 bases, leaving 11 bases between the germline ends. This CDR3 has 17 amino acids. The CDR3 here is CASSLWAGATTNEKLFF. CDR3 sequence (DNA): TGTGCCAGCAGTTTATGGGCAGGGGCGACAACTAATGAAAAACTGTTTTTT.

The V and J genes are TRBV7-2 and TRBJ2-3, with a weak D call TRBD2 (5 bases). Germline V lookup: CDR1 SGHTA, CDR2 FQGNSA. V shed 4 bases and J shed 6 bases, with 14 bases lying between them. This CDR3 comprises 14 residues. As DNA, the CDR3 is TGTGCCAGCAGCTCTAGAGGGCCTCCGGATACGCAGTATTTT. It yields the protein CASSSRGPPDTQYF.

This clone was observed a handful of times. This chain uses TRBV9 with TRBJ2-3; a weak D match, TRBD1 (5 bases). The CDR3 runs to 14 residues. V was clipped by 4 bases and J by 6 bases, with 15 bases between them. Germline loops: CDR1 SGDLS, CDR2 YYNGEE. The CDR3 DNA reads as TGTGCCAGCAGCTTGGTGGGGCCCGGGGATACGCAGTATTTT. It translates to CASSLVGPGDTQYF.

The gene calls are TRBV10-3 and TRBJ2-7; 11 bases match TRBD2. Per the germline V gene, CDR1 is ENHRY and CDR2 is SYGVKD. The CDR3 contains 15 residues. Unmatched junction bases numbered 5, after V lost 1 base and J lost 6 bases. As DNA, the CDR3 is TGTGCCATCAGTGAGTTCACTAGCGGGGGAGGCGAGCAGTACTTC. It is translated as CAISEFTSGGGEQYF.

CDR3 bases: TGCGCCAGCAGCAGAACAGGGGGCGCTTTGACAGATACGCAGTATTTT. As protein: CASSRTGGALTDTQYF. This chain links TRBV4-3 with TRBJ2-3; TRBD1 agrees at 9 bases. CDR3 size: 16 residues. V gave up 5 bases and J gave up 3 bases; unmatched junction bases: 9. Per the germline V gene, CDR1 is LGHNA and CDR2 is YSLEER.